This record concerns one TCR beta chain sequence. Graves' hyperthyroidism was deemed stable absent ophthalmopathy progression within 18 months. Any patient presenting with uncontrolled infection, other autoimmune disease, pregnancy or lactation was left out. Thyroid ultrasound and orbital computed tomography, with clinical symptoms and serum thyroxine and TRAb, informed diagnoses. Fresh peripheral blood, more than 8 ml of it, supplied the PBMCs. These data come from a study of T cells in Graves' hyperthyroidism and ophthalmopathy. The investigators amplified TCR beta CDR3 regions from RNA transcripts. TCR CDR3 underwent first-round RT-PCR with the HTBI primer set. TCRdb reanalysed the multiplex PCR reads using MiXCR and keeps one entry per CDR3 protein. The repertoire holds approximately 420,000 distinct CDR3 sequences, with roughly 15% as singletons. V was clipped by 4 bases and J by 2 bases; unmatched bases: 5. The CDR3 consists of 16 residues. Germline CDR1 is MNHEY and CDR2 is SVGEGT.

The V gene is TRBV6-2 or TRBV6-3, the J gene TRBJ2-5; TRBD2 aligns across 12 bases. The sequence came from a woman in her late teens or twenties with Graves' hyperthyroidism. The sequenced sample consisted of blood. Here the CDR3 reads CASSSPLAGGQETQYF. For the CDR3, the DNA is TGTGCCAGCAGTTCCCCACTAGCGGGAGGACAAGAGACCCAGTACTTC.